This T cell receptor (beta chain) stems from a study of T cells after yellow fever vaccination. Germline CDR1 reads MNHEY; CDR2 reads SVGEGT. V was trimmed by 6 bases and J by 3 bases, leaving 8 bases between them. This CDR3 contains 12 residues. Using its own MiXCR run on the 5' RACE reads, TCRdb lists one record per CDR3 protein. The sample consists of hundreds of thousands of distinct CDR3 sequences, around 12% of them appearing once. Material: CD4+ T cells sorted from PBMCs, obtained 15 days after the yellow fever booster vaccination. The TCR originated in a man aged 18 to 30 who received the YFV17D yellow fever vaccine. The chain carries TRBV6-2 or TRBV6-3 and TRBJ1-2; tentatively, D is TRBD1 (5 bases). CDR3 sequence (DNA): TGTGCCAGCAGAGGGACTGACTATGGCTACACCTTC. Translating it yields CASRGTDYGYTF.